These T cell receptor beta chains were read from a single sample in a study of blood T cell repertoires in COVID-19. The protocol was immunoSEQ multiplex PCR, while the TCRdb copy is restricted to in-frame clones and leaves out a portion. Of under 500,000 clones listed, 87% are singletons. Sequences were obtained from PBMCs or T cells enriched from blood (not recorded which). These receptors originate from a young woman with acute COVID-19. Each CDR3 is given with its conserved first and last residue. The order of the fields is clone size, J gene, V gene, D gene, CDR3 length, CDR3 protein, CDR3 DNA. A D gene is named only where the DNA matches it firmly. A row's size may be missing; if present it is once, few, many or a size class.

few | TRBJ1-6 | TRBV5-1 | TRBD1 | 15 | CASSFWTGVESPLHF | TGCGCCAGCAGCTTCTGGACAGGGGTTGAGTCACCCCTCCACTTT
once | TRBJ2-7 | TRBV5-1 | - | 15 | CASSLDLPKSYEQYF | TGCGCCAGCAGCTTGGACTTGCCTAAATCCTACGAGCAGTACTTC
- | TRBJ2-1 | TRBV2 | TRBD2 | 14 | CASKKRGSYNEQFF | TGTGCCAGCAAGAAGCGGGGGTCCTACAATGAGCAGTTCTTC
- | TRBJ1-2 | TRBV29-1 | TRBD1 | 12 | CSVEQGAEGYTF | TGCAGCGTTGAACAGGGGGCGGAAGGCTACACCTTC
- | TRBJ1-1 | TRBV3-1/TRBV3-2 | TRBD1 | 15 | CASSQPGQRNTEAFF | TGTGCCAGCAGCCAACCGGGACAGAGGAACACTGAAGCTTTCTTT
- | TRBJ2-7 | TRBV4-1 | - | 15 | CASSQDAALSYEQYF | TGCGCCAGCAGCCAAGATGCCGCGTTGAGCTACGAGCAGTACTTC
- | TRBJ2-5 | TRBV7-2 | - | 14 | CASSFSRSGETQYF | TGTGCCAGCAGCTTTAGCCGGAGTGGAGAGACCCAGTACTTC
- | TRBJ2-2 | TRBV18 | - | 17 | CASSTASVKANTGELFF | TGTGCCAGCTCAACCGCCAGCGTTAAGGCGAACACCGGGGAGCTGTTTTTT
- | TRBJ1-1 | TRBV28 | TRBD1 | 14 | CASSRTPGQSEAFF | TGTGCCAGCAGCCGTACTCCGGGACAGAGTGAAGCTTTCTTT
- | TRBJ1-2 | TRBV27 | - | 15 | CASSLSAGGGWGYTF | TGTGCCAGCAGTTTATCGGCCGGGGGGGGTTGGGGCTACACCTTC
- | TRBJ2-7 | TRBV19 | TRBD1 | 14 | CASSIRQGLYEQYF | TGTGCCAGTAGTATTAGACAGGGTCTCTACGAGCAGTACTTC
- | TRBJ2-1 | TRBV9 | - | 14 | CASSAGTRDNEQFF | TGTGCCAGCAGCGCCGGGACTCGAGACAATGAGCAGTTCTTC
- | TRBJ2-1 | TRBV5-1 | TRBD2 | 17 | CASSLTFSREGYNEQFF | TGCGCCAGCAGCTTGACGTTTTCGCGGGAGGGGTACAATGAGCAGTTCTTC
- | TRBJ2-1 | TRBV6-2/TRBV6-3 | - | 13 | CASSLNEVNEQFF | TGTGCCAGCAGCCTCAATGAGGTCAATGAGCAGTTCTTC
- | TRBJ1-5 | TRBV6-5 | - | 14 | CASSSSAAPGPQHF | TGTGCCAGCAGTAGCTCGGCGGCCCCGGGTCCCCAGCATTTT
- | TRBJ2-1 | TRBV27 | TRBD2 | 14 | CASSFLAEYNEQFF | TGTGCCAGCAGTTTCCTAGCGGAATACAATGAGCAGTTCTTC
- | TRBJ1-6 | TRBV4-1 | TRBD1 | 14 | CASSDQTGNSPLHF | TGCGCCAGCAGCGATCAGACAGGGAATTCACCCCTCCACTTT
- | TRBJ2-3 | TRBV29-1 | - | 13 | CSAAVVGTDTQYF | TGCAGCGCGGCGGTGGTGGGCACAGATACGCAGTATTTT
- | TRBJ1-2 | TRBV19 | TRBD1 | 15 | CASSRQGQGRTGYTF | TGTGCCAGTAGTCGGCAGGGACAGGGGCGGACCGGCTACACCTTC
- | TRBJ2-3 | TRBV5-1 | TRBD2 | 14 | CASMLAASTDTQYF | TGCGCCAGCATGCTAGCGGCTAGCACAGATACGCAGTATTTT
- | TRBJ2-3 | TRBV30 | TRBD2 | 12 | CAWNGGADTQYF | TGTGCCTGGAACGGGGGGGCAGATACGCAGTATTTT
once | TRBJ1-1 | TRBV4-3 | - | 14 | CASSQEAANTEAFF | TGCGCCAGCAGCCAAGAAGCGGCGAACACTGAAGCTTTCTTT
- | TRBJ2-1 | TRBV28 | - | 16 | CASSLGKRTRFNEQFF | TGTGCCAGCAGTTTAGGAAAGCGGACGCGGTTCAATGAGCAGTTCTTC
- | TRBJ2-2 | TRBV18 | - | 14 | CASSLRGNTGELFF | TGTGCCAGCTCACTGCGGGGAAACACCGGGGAGCTGTTTTTT
- | TRBJ1-3 | TRBV5-5 | - | 16 | CASSLPPDSSGNTIYF | TGTGCCAGCAGCCTCCCTCCCGACAGCTCTGGAAACACCATATATTTT
- | TRBJ1-5 | TRBV30 | - | 13 | CAWSELENQPQHF | TGTGCCTGGAGTGAATTGGAGAATCAGCCCCAGCATTTT
- | TRBJ2-3 | TRBV15 | - | 15 | CATSITTLGADTQYF | TGTGCCACCAGCATAACCACCCTGGGAGCAGATACGCAGTATTTT
- | TRBJ2-1 | TRBV2 | TRBD2 | 17 | CASSDPLAGDVYNEQFF | TGTGCCAGCAGCGACCCCTTAGCGGGGGACGTCTACAATGAGCAGTTCTTC
- | TRBJ1-1 | TRBV7-6 | TRBD1 | 14 | CASSLSQGATEAFF | TGTGCCAGCAGCTTATCACAGGGGGCCACTGAAGCTTTCTTT
- | TRBJ1-5 | TRBV19 | - | 15 | CASSIVRDSNQPQHF | TGTGCCAGTAGTATAGTTCGGGATAGCAATCAGCCCCAGCATTTT
- | TRBJ1-1 | TRBV27 | TRBD1 | 14 | CASSPGQGPTEAFF | TGTGCCAGCAGTCCAGGACAGGGACCCACTGAAGCTTTCTTT
- | TRBJ1-1 | TRBV5-1 | - | 11 | CASRGNTEAFF | TGCGCCAGCCGAGGGAACACTGAAGCTTTCTTT
once | TRBJ1-5 | TRBV25-1 | - | 18 | CARKNGGKLRDGNQPQHF | TGTGCCAGGAAGAACGGGGGTAAGTTAAGGGATGGCAATCAGCCCCAGCATTTT
- | TRBJ2-1 | TRBV2 | - | 12 | CASSEQRNEQFF | TGTGCCAGCAGTGAACAGCGAAATGAGCAGTTCTTC
- | TRBJ2-5 | TRBV4-3 | - | 15 | CASSQGDRMGETQYF | TGCGCCAGCAGCCAAGGAGACAGGATGGGAGAGACCCAGTACTTC
- | TRBJ1-2 | TRBV2 | - | 11 | CASRETYGYTF | TGTGCCAGCAGGGAGACCTATGGCTACACCTTC
- | TRBJ1-2 | TRBV28 | - | 14 | CASSVPTGDYGYTF | TGTGCCAGCAGTGTACCTACAGGAGACTATGGCTACACCTTC
- | TRBJ2-3 | TRBV5-8 | TRBD2 | 15 | CASSLTSGIRDTQYF | TGTGCCAGCAGCCTTACTAGCGGGATACGAGATACGCAGTATTTT
- | TRBJ1-1 | TRBV11-2 | - | 13 | CASSLDQAFEAFF | TGTGCCAGCAGCTTAGATCAAGCATTTGAAGCTTTCTTT
- | TRBJ2-3 | TRBV10-1 | - | 14 | CASSEGASTDTQYF | TGCGCCAGCAGTGAGGGGGCGAGCACAGATACGCAGTATTTT
- | TRBJ2-7 | TRBV3-1/TRBV3-2 | TRBD2 | 16 | CASSQGLAGMVYEQYF | TGTGCCAGCAGCCAAGGGCTAGCGGGAATGGTCTACGAGCAGTACTTC